These T cell receptor beta chains were read from a single sample in a study of CD8 T cells in Susac syndrome. From the immunoSEQ multiplex PCR reads, TCRdb called clonotypes with MiXCR, one entry per CDR3 protein. The table includes more than 95,000 distinct CDR3 sequences, more than 85% detected once. Sequencing used CD4+ T cells from PBMCs. These receptors originate from a human donor with multiple sclerosis. Each CDR3 is given with its conserved first and last residue. A D gene is named only where the DNA matches it firmly. Only some rows state a clone size, as once, few, many or a class for expanded clones.

j_call,d_call,clone_size,v_call,cdr3_nt,cdr3_aa
TRBJ1-4,-,-,TRBV7-9,TGTGCCAGCAGCTCTGACAGGCCGAACTCTAATGAAAAACTGTTTTTT,CASSSDRPNSNEKLFF
TRBJ2-5,TRBD2,-,TRBV5-8,TGTGCCAGCAGCCGACTAGCGGGGGTCCTCGGGGAGACCCAGTACTTC,CASSRLAGVLGETQYF
TRBJ1-1,-,-,TRBV19,TGTGCCAGTACCCCTGGGTTGAACACTGAAGCTTTCTTT,CASTPGLNTEAFF
TRBJ2-7,TRBD2,-,TRBV3-1,TGTGCCAGCAGCCAAGAGGCGGGAGCCTACGAGCAGTACTTC,CASSQEAGAYEQYF
TRBJ1-4,-,-,TRBV12-3/TRBV12-4,TGTGCCAGCAGTTTAGAAGTCGCAAGCTTGGGAAAACTGTTTTTT,CASSLEVASLGKLFF
TRBJ1-1,-,-,TRBV20-1,TGCAGTGCTAGTCCGGGGACTAGGGACCCCATGAACACTGAAGCTTTCTTT,CSASPGTRDPMNTEAFF
TRBJ2-7,TRBD1,-,TRBV4-1,TGCGCCAGCAGCCGACAGGGGGCGCTTAACGAGCAGTACTTC,CASSRQGALNEQYF
TRBJ1-1,TRBD1,-,TRBV5-1,TGCGCCAGCAGCTTTGCCCCGGGACAGGGGATTGGGAACACTGAAGCTTTCTTT,CASSFAPGQGIGNTEAFF
TRBJ1-2,-,-,TRBV3-1,TGTGCCAGCAGCCAAGGAGGAGGCAACTATGGCTACACCTTC,CASSQGGGNYGYTF
TRBJ1-6,TRBD1,once,TRBV7-2,TGTGCCAGCAGCTTAGTCAGTTGGGGACAGGGCGGTTCACCCCTCCACTTT,CASSLVSWGQGGSPLHF
TRBJ2-7,TRBD2,-,TRBV3-1,TGTGCCAGCAGCCTGGCCGGGACTAGCGGCTCCTACGAGCAGTACTTC,CASSLAGTSGSYEQYF
TRBJ2-7,TRBD1,-,TRBV28,TGTGCCAGCAGATCCGGTGGGACAGCGTTAGATTACGAGCAGTACTTC,CASRSGGTALDYEQYF
TRBJ1-5,TRBD1,-,TRBV4-1,TGCGCCAGCAGCAATACCAGGGGGCGAAAGGATCAGCCCCAGCATTTT,CASSNTRGRKDQPQHF
TRBJ2-3,-,-,TRBV5-1,TGCGCCAGCAGCTTGGATTCGGGTGTGGCAGATACGCAGTATTTT,CASSLDSGVADTQYF
TRBJ2-4,-,-,TRBV27,TGTGCCAGCAGTTCGGGCGGAAAGCTAGCCAAAAACATTCAGTACTTC,CASSSGGKLAKNIQYF
TRBJ1-5,TRBD1,-,TRBV2,TGTGCCAGCAGCAGACCGGGACAGGGCGGTCAGCCCCAGCATTTT,CASSRPGQGGQPQHF
TRBJ1-6,TRBD1,-,TRBV30,TGTGCCTGGAGTTCTGGACAGGGACGTCGGTCCCTCCACTTT,CAWSSGQGRRSLHF
TRBJ1-1,-,-,TRBV30,TGTGCCTGGAGTCGGGGGGAGCTCACTGAAGCTTTCTTT,CAWSRGELTEAFF
TRBJ2-2,-,-,TRBV12-3/TRBV12-4,TGTGCCAGCAGTTTAATGTCAGGGAACACCGGGGAGCTGTTTTTT,CASSLMSGNTGELFF
TRBJ1-5,-,-,TRBV29-1,TGCAGCATAGCCGAGCCAAATCAGCCCCAGCATTTT,CSIAEPNQPQHF
TRBJ2-7,-,once,TRBV28,TGTGCCAGCAGCCCCCCAACAGCTCCCCGTCCCTACGAGCAGTACTTC,CASSPPTAPRPYEQYF
TRBJ1-1,-,-,TRBV12-3/TRBV12-4,TGTGCCAGCAAATTGGCCTGGGGGGAAGCTTTCTTT,CASKLAWGEAFF
TRBJ2-5,-,-,TRBV6-2/TRBV6-3,TGTGCCAGCAGCCACCGTCGGGCCCACATAGGGGAGACCCAGTACTTC,CASSHRRAHIGETQYF
TRBJ2-7,-,-,TRBV4-1,TGCGCCAGCAGCCAAGATAGTCGTGGGAGAACAGCGAACTCCTACGAGCAGTACTTC,CASSQDSRGRTANSYEQYF
TRBJ1-3,TRBD1,once,TRBV11-2,TGTGCCAGCAGCGAACCGGGACAGGGGATAGGAAACACCATATATTTT,CASSEPGQGIGNTIYF
TRBJ1-6,-,-,TRBV6-2/TRBV6-3,TGTGCCAGCAGTCGTTCGGGGCGTTCACCCCTCCACTTT,CASSRSGRSPLHF
TRBJ1-5,-,-,TRBV30,TGTGCCTGGAGTAGAGCGACCTGGAGCAATCAGCCCCAGCATTTT,CAWSRATWSNQPQHF
TRBJ2-2,-,-,TRBV20-1,TGCAGTGCTAGTATGAGGGGACAAGATTACGGGGAGCTGTTTTTT,CSASMRGQDYGELFF
TRBJ2-6,-,-,TRBV5-1,TGCGCCAGCAGCCAGAGGCCCAGTTCTGGGGCCAACGTCCTGACTTTC,CASSQRPSSGANVLTF
TRBJ1-2,-,-,TRBV4-3,TGCGCCAGCAGCCACGTAGGACAGCCCAACTATGGCTACACCTTC,CASSHVGQPNYGYTF
TRBJ2-6,-,-,TRBV28,TGTGCCAGCAGAATCAAAACCATAATCAGGGTACGGGACACCTCTGGGGCCAACGTCCTGACTTTC,CASRIKTIIRVRDTSGANVLTF
TRBJ2-1,TRBD2,-,TRBV3-1,TGTGCCAGCAGCCCCCTTAGCGGGGGGGCCAATGAGCAGTTCTTC,CASSPLSGGANEQFF
TRBJ1-3,-,once,TRBV12-3/TRBV12-4,TGTGCCAGCAGTTTATCAGGGACTGGAAACACCATATATTTT,CASSLSGTGNTIYF
TRBJ1-2,-,-,TRBV23-1,TGCGCCAGCAGTCAAGTGAGAGCGGAACCCCTCTCTTATGGCTACACCTTC,CASSQVRAEPLSYGYTF
TRBJ1-3,-,-,TRBV4-2,TGTGCCAGCAGCCAAGATCAGTATGACAACACCATATATTTT,CASSQDQYDNTIYF
TRBJ2-7,-,-,TRBV11-1,TGTGCCAGCAGCAAAGACAGGATGGTCGACGAGCAGTACTTC,CASSKDRMVDEQYF
TRBJ2-1,-,-,TRBV5-1,TGCGCCAGCAGCTTGGCCGGGACTTACAATGAGCAGTTCTTC,CASSLAGTYNEQFF
TRBJ2-3,-,-,TRBV7-3,TGTGCCAGCAGCTCGATAAATAGCGGCCCGAGCACAGATACGCAGTATTTT,CASSSINSGPSTDTQYF
TRBJ1-1,TRBD1,-,TRBV5-1,TGCGCCAGCAGCTCGGGACAGGGCACTGAAGCTTTCTTT,CASSSGQGTEAFF
TRBJ1-5,-,-,TRBV20-1,TGCAGTGCTAGACCCGGGAGCGACAATCAGCCCCAGCATTTT,CSARPGSDNQPQHF
TRBJ1-5,-,-,TRBV6-5,TGTGCCAGCAGTTACGACAGCTCAAACCAGCCCCAGCATTTT,CASSYDSSNQPQHF
TRBJ1-2,-,-,TRBV20-1,TGCAGTGCTAGTAACACTTATGGCTACACCTTC,CSASNTYGYTF
TRBJ1-6,-,-,TRBV10-3,TGTGCCATCAGTGAGGTCGGCTCACCCCTCCACTTT,CAISEVGSPLHF
TRBJ2-3,-,-,TRBV29-1,TGCAGCGTTCAAGCCGGGGGCACAGATACGCAGTATTTT,CSVQAGGTDTQYF
TRBJ1-1,TRBD1,-,TRBV30,TGTGCCTGGAGGGAAACTTTAACAGGGGTAGCTTTCTTT,CAWRETLTGVAFF
TRBJ1-6,-,once,TRBV19,TGTGCCAGTAGTATTACCGACATACGGCTTTCACCCCTCCACTTT,CASSITDIRLSPLHF
TRBJ2-2,-,-,TRBV11-1,TGTGCCAGCAGCTGGGGGCCCAGCGCGAACACCGGGGAGCTGTTTTTT,CASSWGPSANTGELFF
TRBJ2-3,TRBD2,-,TRBV5-1,TGCGCCAGCAGCTTGAATCCAAGCGGGGGAACAGATACGCAGTATTTT,CASSLNPSGGTDTQYF
TRBJ2-5,-,-,TRBV20-1,TGCAGTGCTCCCCCTCAGACGGGGCAAGAGACCCAGTACTTC,CSAPPQTGQETQYF
TRBJ1-4,-,-,TRBV12-3/TRBV12-4,TGTGCCAGCAGCCGTAAGCCTAATGAAAAACTGTTTTTT,CASSRKPNEKLFF
TRBJ2-3,-,-,TRBV29-1,TGCAGCGTGGAGGGACCGGCGATCCCAGATACGCAGTATTTT,CSVEGPAIPDTQYF
TRBJ1-5,-,-,TRBV15,TGTGCCACCAGCAGACTAACCGGGAGCCAGCCCCAGCATTTT,CATSRLTGSQPQHF
TRBJ2-1,-,-,TRBV13,TGTGCCAGCAGCCTCCCTGGGGGCCGATCCTACAATGAGCAGTTCTTC,CASSLPGGRSYNEQFF
TRBJ2-2,-,-,TRBV30,TGTGCCTGGAGTGTACTTCAGTTATTCACCGGGGAGCTGTTTTTT,CAWSVLQLFTGELFF
TRBJ2-5,-,-,TRBV7-6,TGTGCCAGCAGCTTGGGGGGCGTAGGGGAGACCCAGTACTTC,CASSLGGVGETQYF
TRBJ1-4,-,-,TRBV12-5,TGTGCTAGCAGCTTGTCGGTTTCTGAAAAACTGTTTTTT,CASSLSVSEKLFF
TRBJ1-2,TRBD1,-,TRBV14,TGTGCCAGCAGCCAAGATGCAGGGGGAGTGAGAGGCTACACCTTC,CASSQDAGGVRGYTF